Listed here is a single T cell receptor beta chain. Its cognate antigen has yet to be identified. The CDR1 and CDR2 encoded by the germline V gene are SGHRS and YFSETQ. Counted from cysteine to phenylalanine, this CDR3 has 13 amino acids. The coding DNA is unavailable. Library preparation was by 5' RACE. The input for every TCR library was 3,500 to 4,000 ng of total RNA. For each sample, cDNA synthesis with SMARTScribe reverse transcriptase was split into eight separate reactions. During cDNA synthesis, unique molecular identifiers containing a 6-nucleotide sample barcode were introduced by template switching. TCRalpha and TCRbeta cDNA was amplified in two nested PCRs of about 17 and 10 cycles, and bead purification was carried out after each PCR. Before amplification, cDNA was treated with uracil DNA-glycosylase and purified using the QIAquick PCR purification kit. In the second PCR, Illumina TruSeq-compatible adapters and sample-specific barcodes were added. Library quality and concentration were assessed using TapeStation and Qubit, and about 5 ng of each library was pooled. The pooled libraries were sequenced with 2 x 100 bp reads and custom sequencing primers on an Illumina HiSeq2500 single-index Rapid Run. The published analysis was carried out like this. PCR and sequencing errors were corrected by UMI-based consensus assembly using MiGEC version 1.2.6. MiXCR version 2.1.1 was used for V(D)J alignment, clonotype assembly and CDR3 extraction. Gene usage, clonotype sharing and MAIT/NKT TCR abundance were normalised by analysing the top 1000, 10 000 and 20 000 clonotypes per sample. Diversity was computed as the inverse Simpson index with the vegan R package after downsampling to 27 000 UMIs. Paired Mann-Whitney U tests were applied to discordant twin pairs, and Benjamini-Hochberg correction was used for multiple testing. Based on TCRdb reprocessing of the reads, there is one entry per CDR3 protein sequence, and DNA is missing. The V and J calls reflect TCRdb's pipeline rather than the authors' work. For this sample, the table gives about 330,000 distinct CDR3 sequences. The top ten clones comprise over 2% of the sample.

A roughly 2.7 ml peripheral blood sample was drawn into PAXgene tubes per donor and stored at -80°C. Without T cell sorting, total RNA was isolated from whole blood using the PAXgene blood miRNA kit on an automated QIAcube. Deep TCRalpha and TCRbeta repertoire profiling with unique molecular barcoding was performed on peripheral blood of monozygotic twin pairs concordant or discordant for inflammatory bowel disease. For every twin pair, smoking habits were documented, and each individual was categorised as a current, former or never smoker. This sample was included in a study of monozygotic twins with inflammatory bowel disease (dated by TCRdb to the late 2010s). At the level of the whole study: A total of about 28 monozygotic twin pairs were included in the full study, comprising nine German pairs (four IBD-concordant, five IBD-discordant) and 19 IBD-discordant Danish pairs. The search for disease-associated traits relied mainly on comparing IBD patients with their genetically identical healthy co-twins within discordant pairs. Each individual had, on average, about 151 000 unique TCRalpha sequences and 181 000 unique TCRbeta sequences available for analysis.

Overall study results and their limits: Measured by the inverse Simpson index, TCRbeta repertoire diversity was lower in IBD patients than in their healthy co-twins. Compared with healthy twins, IBD patients had fewer clonotypes in common with other individuals, a difference most pronounced in patients showing signs of disease activity. Concordant and discordant twins showed no difference in repertoire similarity, possibly because of limited statistical power. The results gave no support for a single strong signal or clonotype linked to IBD. The analysis was unable to tell apart different T cell subtypes. Differing immunosuppressive treatments among patients may have added background noise and inter-individual variability to the repertoires.

This TCR came from a human donor with ulcerative colitis or Crohn's disease, or a healthy co-twin of an affected twin (not recorded which). The chain is made from TRBV5-1 and TRBJ2-7; lacking DNA, the TRBD1 call made by TCRdb goes unchecked. Source material: blood. The CDR3 sequence is CASSFDRAVEQYF.